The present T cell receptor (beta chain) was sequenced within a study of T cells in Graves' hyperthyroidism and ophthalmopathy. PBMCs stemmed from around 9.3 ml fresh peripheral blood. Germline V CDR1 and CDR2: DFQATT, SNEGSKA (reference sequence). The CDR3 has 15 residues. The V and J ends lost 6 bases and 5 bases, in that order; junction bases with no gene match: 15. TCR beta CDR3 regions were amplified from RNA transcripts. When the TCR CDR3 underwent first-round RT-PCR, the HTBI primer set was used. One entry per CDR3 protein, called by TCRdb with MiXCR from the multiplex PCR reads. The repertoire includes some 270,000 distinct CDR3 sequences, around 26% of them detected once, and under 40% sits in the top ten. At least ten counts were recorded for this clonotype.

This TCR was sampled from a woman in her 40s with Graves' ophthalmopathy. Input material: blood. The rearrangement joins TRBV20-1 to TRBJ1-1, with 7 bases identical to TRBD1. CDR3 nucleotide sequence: TGCAGTGCAAATAACAACAGGGGTTCGGGGACTGAAGCTTTCTTT. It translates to CSANNNRGSGTEAFF.